This is a list of T cell receptor beta chains from one sample in a study of blood T cell repertoires in COVID-19. The assay was immunoSEQ multiplex PCR, and TCRdb's table has in-frame clones only and misses some. The data contain around 180,000 clones, about 83% of them singletons. Sequencing was performed on peripheral blood. The receptors were gathered from a human donor in a cohort sampled during active COVID-19. Both conserved end residues are part of each CDR3. D genes are given only for firm matches. Some rows mark clone size as missing; the rest say once, few, many or name a class of expanded clone.

>TRBJ1-4|.|TRBV7-9|TRBD1|17
TGTGCCAGCAGCTTCGGACAGGGGGCGGCGGCTAATGAAAAACTGTTTTTT
CASSFGQGAAANEKLFF
>TRBJ2-6|.|TRBV13|.|15
TGTGCCAGCAGGGGGGCAGGGCTCGGGGCCAACGTCCTGACTTTC
CASRGAGLGANVLTF
>TRBJ2-6|.|TRBV7-2|.|15
TGTGCCAGCAGCTTACACGGGACTGGGGCCAACGTCCTGACTTTC
CASSLHGTGANVLTF
>TRBJ2-3|.|TRBV5-4|.|15
TGTGCCAGCAGCCAGGACTTGGAGGCCACAGATACGCAGTATTTT
CASSQDLEATDTQYF
>TRBJ2-7|.|TRBV15|TRBD2|15
TGTGCCACCAGCAGAGATATTAGCGGGAGTTACGAGCAGTACTTC
CATSRDISGSYEQYF
>TRBJ2-2|.|TRBV6-2/TRBV6-3|.|14
TGTGCCAGCAGTTACGGGGGCGCCACCGGGGAGCTGTTTTTT
CASSYGGATGELFF
>TRBJ1-2|.|TRBV28|TRBD1|15
TGTGCCAGCAGTTTAAATCCCGGGACAGGGTACGGCTACACCTTC
CASSLNPGTGYGYTF
>TRBJ2-7|.|TRBV24-1|TRBD1|14
TGTGCCACCAGTGACCCCGGGACAGGCTACGAGCAGTACTTC
CATSDPGTGYEQYF
>TRBJ1-1|few|TRBV4-1|TRBD1|14
TGCGCCAGCAGCTCGGGACAGTTGAACACTGAAGCTTTCTTT
CASSSGQLNTEAFF
>TRBJ2-7|few|TRBV7-9|.|14
TGTGCCAGCAGCGCTCGGGACAACCCTTGGGTGCAGTACTTC
CASSARDNPWVQYF
>TRBJ2-4|.|TRBV10-3|TRBD2|14
TGTGCCATCAGTGAAGGACTAGCGAAAAACATTCAGTACTTC
CAISEGLAKNIQYF
>TRBJ2-7|.|TRBV29-1|.|11
TGCAGCGGGACAGACTCCTACGAGCAGTACTTC
CSGTDSYEQYF
>TRBJ1-6|.|TRBV10-1|TRBD1|16
TGCGCCAGCAGTGAGTTCGTAGGGACAGGGGAATCACCCCTCCACTTT
CASSEFVGTGESPLHF
>TRBJ2-7|.|TRBV29-1|TRBD2|15
TGCAGCGTTGATCTAGCGGGGGAAGGCCCCTACGAGCAGTACTTC
CSVDLAGEGPYEQYF
>TRBJ2-1|.|TRBV10-2|TRBD2|14
TGCGCCAGCAGTGGGACTAGCGGGAGCGGGGAGCAGTTCTTC
CASSGTSGSGEQFF
>TRBJ1-1|.|TRBV21-1|.|14
TGTGCCAGCAGCAAACTCGAAGAGCGGACTGAAGCTTTCTTT
CASSKLEERTEAFF
>TRBJ1-6|once|TRBV27|TRBD1|20
TGTGCCAGCAGTTTGCGGGGCTCCCGGACAGGGGCGAGAAATAATTCACCCCTCCACTTT
CASSLRGSRTGARNNSPLHF
>TRBJ1-2|.|TRBV7-8|TRBD1|16
TGTGCCAGCAGCTTGGGACCTCTCGGGACAGCATATGGCTACACCTTC
CASSLGPLGTAYGYTF
>TRBJ1-1|few|TRBV28|TRBD1|13
TGTGCCAGCTACTACAGGGGACTTACTGAAGCTTTCTTT
CASYYRGLTEAFF
>TRBJ2-2|.|TRBV19|TRBD2|14
TGTGCCAGTAGAGCGGGAGTAAGAACCGGGGAGCTGTTTTTT
CASRAGVRTGELFF
>TRBJ2-5|.|TRBV7-2|.|14
TGTGCCAGCAGCTTAGATCTAGCAGGAGAGACCCAGTACTTC
CASSLDLAGETQYF
>TRBJ2-7|few|TRBV5-1|.|14
TGCGCCAGCAGACGTTACTGGGGCCCCTACGAGCAGTACTTC
CASRRYWGPYEQYF
>TRBJ2-7|.|TRBV3-1/TRBV3-2|TRBD2|14
TGTGCCAGCAGCCTGACTAGCGGGAGTGGCGAGCAGTACTTC
CASSLTSGSGEQYF
>TRBJ2-7|.|TRBV27|.|14
TGTGCCAGCAGTTTAGGGGGGAGCAGTTACGAGCAGTACTTC
CASSLGGSSYEQYF
>TRBJ2-1|.|TRBV18|TRBD2|16
TGTGCCAGCTCACCACTACTAGCGGGCTCCTACAATGAGCAGTTCTTC
CASSPLLAGSYNEQFF
>TRBJ1-6|few|TRBV4-1|.|17
TGCGCCAGCAGCCAAGGACGGACAACAGGGAGTGATTCACCCCTCCACTTT
CASSQGRTTGSDSPLHF
>TRBJ2-1|.|TRBV6-5|.|14
TGTGCCAGCAAGTATTCGGGAGATTACAATGAGCAGTTCTTC
CASKYSGDYNEQFF
>TRBJ1-5|.|TRBV28|.|16
TGTGCCAGCAGTTTAGGCGGGGGCGGGCACAATCAGCCCCAGCATTTT
CASSLGGGGHNQPQHF
>TRBJ2-2|.|TRBV7-7|TRBD1|16
TGTGCTAGCAGCCGGGGACAGGACGCAAGGACCGGGGAGCTGTTTTTT
CASSRGQDARTGELFF
>TRBJ1-1|.|TRBV6-6|TRBD1|14
TGTGCCAGCAGTTACGGGACAGGGCTAACTGAAGCTTTCTTT
CASSYGTGLTEAFF